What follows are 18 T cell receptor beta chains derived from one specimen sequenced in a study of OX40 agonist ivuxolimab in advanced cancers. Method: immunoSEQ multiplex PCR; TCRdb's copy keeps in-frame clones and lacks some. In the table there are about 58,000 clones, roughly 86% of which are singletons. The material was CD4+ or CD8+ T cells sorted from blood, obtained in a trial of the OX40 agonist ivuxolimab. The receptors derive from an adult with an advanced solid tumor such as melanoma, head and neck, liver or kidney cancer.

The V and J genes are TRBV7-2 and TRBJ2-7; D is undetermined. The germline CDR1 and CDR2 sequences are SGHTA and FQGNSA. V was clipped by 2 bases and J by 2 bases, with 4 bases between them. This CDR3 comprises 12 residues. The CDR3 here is CASSLSPYEQYF. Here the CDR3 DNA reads TGTGCCAGCAGCTTATCCCCCTACGAGCAGTACTTC.

The CDR3 loop is CASSSAGSYNEQFF. In DNA, the CDR3 is TGCGCCAGCAGCTCGGCCGGCTCCTACAATGAGCAGTTCTTC. J is TRBJ2-1 and V is TRBV5-1; D gene ambiguous. Germline V gene lookup returns CDR1 SGHRS and CDR2 YFSETQ. The CDR3 covers 14 residues. V was shortened by 3 bases and J by 0 bases, with 7 bases between the two germline ends.

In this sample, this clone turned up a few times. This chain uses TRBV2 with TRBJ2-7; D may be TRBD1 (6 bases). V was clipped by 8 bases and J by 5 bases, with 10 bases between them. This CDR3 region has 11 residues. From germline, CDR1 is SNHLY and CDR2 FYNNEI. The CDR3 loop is CASYRDDEQYF. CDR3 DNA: TGTGCCAGCTACAGGGACGACGAGCAGTACTTC.

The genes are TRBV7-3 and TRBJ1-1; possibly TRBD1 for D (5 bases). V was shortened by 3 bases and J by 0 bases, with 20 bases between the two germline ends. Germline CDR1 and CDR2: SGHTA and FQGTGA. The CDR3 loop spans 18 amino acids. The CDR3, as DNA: TGTGCCAGCAGCTTGAGGGGAGCCAGCCTCCCCATGAACACTGAAGCTTTCTTT. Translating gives CASSLRGASLPMNTEAFF.

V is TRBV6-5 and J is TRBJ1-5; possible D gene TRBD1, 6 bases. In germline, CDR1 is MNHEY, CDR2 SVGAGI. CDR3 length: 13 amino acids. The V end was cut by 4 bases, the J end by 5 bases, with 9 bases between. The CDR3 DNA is TGTGCCAGCAGTTCAGGACAGCATCAGCCCCAGCATTTT. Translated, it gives CASSSGQHQPQHF.

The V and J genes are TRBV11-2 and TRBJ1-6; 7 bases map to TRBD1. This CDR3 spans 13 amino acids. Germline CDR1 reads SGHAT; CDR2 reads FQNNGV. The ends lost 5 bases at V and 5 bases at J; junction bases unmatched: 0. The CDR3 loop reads CASSGTDNSPLHF. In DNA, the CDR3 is TGTGCCAGCAGCGGGACAGATAATTCACCCCTCCACTTT.

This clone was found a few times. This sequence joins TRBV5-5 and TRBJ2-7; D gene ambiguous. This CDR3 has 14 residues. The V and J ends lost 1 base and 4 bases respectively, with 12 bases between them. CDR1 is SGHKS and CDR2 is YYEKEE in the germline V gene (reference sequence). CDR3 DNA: TGTGCCAGCAGCTTGTACCCCTCAGTTTACGAGCAGTACTTC. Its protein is CASSLYPSVYEQYF.

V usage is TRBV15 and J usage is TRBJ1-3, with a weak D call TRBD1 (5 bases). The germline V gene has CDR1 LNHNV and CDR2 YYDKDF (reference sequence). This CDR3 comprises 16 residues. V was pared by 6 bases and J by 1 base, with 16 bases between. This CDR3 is CATRPRGGVSGNTIYF. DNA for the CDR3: TGTGCCACCAGACCCCGGGGGGGTGTTTCTGGAAACACCATATATTTT.

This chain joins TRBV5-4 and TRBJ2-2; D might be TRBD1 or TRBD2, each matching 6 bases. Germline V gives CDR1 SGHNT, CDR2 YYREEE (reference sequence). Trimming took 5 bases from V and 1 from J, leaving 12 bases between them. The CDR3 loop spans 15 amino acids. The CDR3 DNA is TGTGCCAGCAGGCGGGACAACCTGAACACCGGGGAGCTGTTTTTT. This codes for CASRRDNLNTGELFF.

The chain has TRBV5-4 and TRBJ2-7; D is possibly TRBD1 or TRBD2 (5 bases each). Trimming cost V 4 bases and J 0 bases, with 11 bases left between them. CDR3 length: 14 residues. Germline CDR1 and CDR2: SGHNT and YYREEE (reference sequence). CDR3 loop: CASSPSGLSYEQYF. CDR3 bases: TGTGCCAGCAGCCCCTCGGGGCTCTCCTACGAGCAGTACTTC.

The CDR3 DNA follows: TGCGCCAGCAGTGAGTCGGGCAGCGGCTCTGGAAACACCATATATTTT. This gives the protein CASSESGSGSGNTIYF. The chain has TRBV10-1 and TRBJ1-3; D remains ambiguous. Deletions cut 0 bases from V and 0 bases from J, with 9 bases between. The CDR3 totals 16 residues. In germline, CDR1 is WNHNN, CDR2 SYGVQD (reference sequence).

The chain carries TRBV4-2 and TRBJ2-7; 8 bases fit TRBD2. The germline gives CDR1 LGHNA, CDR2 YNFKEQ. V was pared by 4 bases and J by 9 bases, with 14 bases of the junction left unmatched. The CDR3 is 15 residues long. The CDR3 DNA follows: TGTGCCAGCAGCCCTAATGAGATGCGCGGGGGGAGGCAGTACTTC. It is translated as CASSPNEMRGGRQYF.

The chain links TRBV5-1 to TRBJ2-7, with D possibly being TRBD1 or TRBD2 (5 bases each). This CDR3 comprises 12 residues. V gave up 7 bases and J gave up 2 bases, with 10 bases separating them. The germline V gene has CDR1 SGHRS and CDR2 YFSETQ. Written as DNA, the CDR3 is TGCGCCAGCGTCCGAGGGGCCTACGAGCAGTACTTC. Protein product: CASVRGAYEQYF. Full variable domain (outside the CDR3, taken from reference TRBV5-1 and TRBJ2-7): KAGVTQTPRYLIKTRGQQVTLSCSPISGHRSVSWYQQTPGQGLQFLFEYFSETQRNKGNFPGRFSGRQFSNSRSEMNVSTLELGDSALYLCASVRGAYEQYFGPGTRLTVT.

The CDR3 DNA reads as TGTGCCAGCTCACCACGCGGGGGCGGCTCTAATGAAAAACTGTTTTTT. This translates into CASSPRGGGSNEKLFF. The chain uses TRBV18 and TRBJ1-4; TRBD1 is a possible D gene (6 bases). V lost 1 base, J lost 3 bases, and 12 bases lay in between. This CDR3 spans 16 amino acids. Germline CDR1 KGHSH, CDR2 LQKENI.

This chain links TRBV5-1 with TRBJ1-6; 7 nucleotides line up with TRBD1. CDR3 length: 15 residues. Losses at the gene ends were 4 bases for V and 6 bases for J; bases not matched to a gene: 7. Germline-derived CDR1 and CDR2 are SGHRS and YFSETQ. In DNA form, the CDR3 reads TGCGCCAGCAGCCGAACGACAGGGACTAATTCACCCCTCCACTTT. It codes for CASSRTTGTNSPLHF.

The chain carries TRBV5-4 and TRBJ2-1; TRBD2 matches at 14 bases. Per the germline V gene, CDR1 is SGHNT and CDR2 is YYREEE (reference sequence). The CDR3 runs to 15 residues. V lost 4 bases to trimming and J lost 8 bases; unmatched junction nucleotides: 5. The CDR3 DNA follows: TGTGCCAGCAGCGGGACTAGCGGGGGCCCCGATGAGCAGTTCTTC. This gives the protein CASSGTSGGPDEQFF.

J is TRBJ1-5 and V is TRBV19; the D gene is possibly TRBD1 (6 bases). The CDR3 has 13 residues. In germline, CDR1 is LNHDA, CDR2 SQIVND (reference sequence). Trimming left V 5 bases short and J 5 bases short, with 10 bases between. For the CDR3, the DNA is TGTGCCAGTAGTGAGGACAGAGATCAGCCCCAGCATTTT. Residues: CASSEDRDQPQHF.

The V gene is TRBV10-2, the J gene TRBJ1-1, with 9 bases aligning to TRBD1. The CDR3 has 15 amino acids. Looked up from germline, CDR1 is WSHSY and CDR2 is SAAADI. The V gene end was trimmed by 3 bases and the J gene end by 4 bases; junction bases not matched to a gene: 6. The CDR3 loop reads CASSDTGTGTTEAFF. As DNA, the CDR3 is TGCGCCAGCAGTGATACCGGGACAGGGACCACTGAAGCTTTCTTT.